This T cell receptor beta chain was documented in a study of blood T cell repertoires in COVID-19. After removal of 5 bases from V and 5 bases from J, the junction contained 10 bases not matched to a gene. The CDR3 runs 16 residues. Germline V gene sequence: CDR1 MDHEN, CDR2 SYDVKM. Sequencing used immunoSEQ multiplex PCR; TCRdb keeps in-frame clones, though not all of them. The sample includes under 80,000 clones, approximately 90% of them seen just once. The specimen was peripheral blood. The source is an elderly woman with active COVID-19. The chain has TRBV28 and TRBJ2-2, with 8 positions matching TRBD1. As DNA, the CDR3 is TGTGCCAGCAGTCAATTCGGACAGGGTAGAACCGGGGAGCTGTTTTTT. Translating it yields CASSQFGQGRTGELFF.